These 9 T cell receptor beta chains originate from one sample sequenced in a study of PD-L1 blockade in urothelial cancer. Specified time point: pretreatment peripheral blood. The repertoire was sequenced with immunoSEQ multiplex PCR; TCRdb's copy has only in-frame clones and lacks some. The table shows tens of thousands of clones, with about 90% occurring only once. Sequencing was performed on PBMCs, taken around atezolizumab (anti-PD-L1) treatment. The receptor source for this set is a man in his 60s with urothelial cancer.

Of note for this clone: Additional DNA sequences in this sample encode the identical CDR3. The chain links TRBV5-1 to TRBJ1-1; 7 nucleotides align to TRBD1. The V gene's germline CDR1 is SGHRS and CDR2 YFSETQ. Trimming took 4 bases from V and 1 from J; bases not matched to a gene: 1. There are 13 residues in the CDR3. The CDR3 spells CASSRQGNTEAFF. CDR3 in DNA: TGCGCCAGCAGCAGACAGGGGAACACTGAAGCTTTCTTT.

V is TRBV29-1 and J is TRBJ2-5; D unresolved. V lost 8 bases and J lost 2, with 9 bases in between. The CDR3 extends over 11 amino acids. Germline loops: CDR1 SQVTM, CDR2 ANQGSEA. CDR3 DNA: TGCAGCTGGGCAGGACAAGAGACCCAGTACTTC. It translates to CSWAGQETQYF.

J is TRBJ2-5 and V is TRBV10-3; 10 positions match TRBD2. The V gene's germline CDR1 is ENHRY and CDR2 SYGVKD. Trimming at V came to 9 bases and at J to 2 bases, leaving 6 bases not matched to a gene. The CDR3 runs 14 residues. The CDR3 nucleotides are TGTGCCATTTCCCTAGCGGGGGTACAAGAGACCCAGTACTTC. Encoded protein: CAISLAGVQETQYF.

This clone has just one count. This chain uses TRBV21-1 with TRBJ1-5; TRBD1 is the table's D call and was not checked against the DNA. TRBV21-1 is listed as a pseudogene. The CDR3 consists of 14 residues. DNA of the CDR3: TGTGCCAGCAGCACCTCGCAGGGGAATCAGCCCCAGCATTTT. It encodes CASSTSQGNQPQHF.

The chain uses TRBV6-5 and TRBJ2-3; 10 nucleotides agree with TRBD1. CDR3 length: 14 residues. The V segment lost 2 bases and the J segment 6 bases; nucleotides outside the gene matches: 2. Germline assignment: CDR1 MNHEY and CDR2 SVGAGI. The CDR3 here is CASSYDRGLDTQYF. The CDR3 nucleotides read TGTGCCAGCAGTTACGACAGGGGGCTGGATACGCAGTATTTT.

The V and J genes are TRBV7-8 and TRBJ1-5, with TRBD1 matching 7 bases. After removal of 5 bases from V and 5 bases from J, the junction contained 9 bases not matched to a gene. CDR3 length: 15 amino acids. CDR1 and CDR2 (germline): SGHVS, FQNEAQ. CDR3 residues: CASSESGGRDQPQHF. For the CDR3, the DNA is TGTGCCAGCAGCGAATCAGGGGGGAGAGATCAGCCCCAGCATTTT.

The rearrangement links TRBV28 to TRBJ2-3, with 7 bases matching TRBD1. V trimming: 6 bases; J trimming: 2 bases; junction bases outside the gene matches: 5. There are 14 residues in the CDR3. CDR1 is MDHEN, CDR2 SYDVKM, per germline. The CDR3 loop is CASRGDRNTDTQYF. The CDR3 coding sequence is TGTGCCAGCAGAGGGGACAGAAACACAGATACGCAGTATTTT.

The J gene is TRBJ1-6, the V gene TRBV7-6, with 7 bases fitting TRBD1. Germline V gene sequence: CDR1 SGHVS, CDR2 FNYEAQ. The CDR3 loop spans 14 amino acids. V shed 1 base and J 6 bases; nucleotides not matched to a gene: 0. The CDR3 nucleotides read TGTGCCAGCAGCTTAGACAGGGGTAATTCACCCCTCCACTTT. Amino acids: CASSLDRGNSPLHF.

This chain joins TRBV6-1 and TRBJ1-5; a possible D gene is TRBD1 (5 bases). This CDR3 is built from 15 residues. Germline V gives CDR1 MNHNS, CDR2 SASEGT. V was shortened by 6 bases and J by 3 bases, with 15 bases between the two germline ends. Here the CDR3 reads CASRTRGGPNQPQHF. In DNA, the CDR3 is TGTGCCAGCAGGACGAGGGGAGGGCCCAATCAGCCCCAGCATTTT.